This paragraph covers one T cell receptor (beta chain) sequence. The data originate from a study of blood T cell repertoires in COVID-19. V shed 0 bases and J 1 base; nucleotides not matched to a gene: 3. The CDR3 is 16 amino acids. CDR1 is SGDLS, CDR2 YYNGEE, per germline. As originally analysed: Scientists estimated how many nucleated cells there were by amplifying reference gene primers. Sequencing was performed with immunoSEQ multiplex PCR; in TCRdb, only in-frame clones are kept and a portion is missing. V and J calls and clone size are those listed in that table; D and trimming were worked out from the DNA. This repertoire shows 150,000 to 180,000 clones, approximately 80% found once; its top ten account for roughly 0.56%.

This sequence joins TRBV9 and TRBJ1-2; 10 bases agree with TRBD1. Sequenced input: peripheral blood. The sequence derives from a man between 60 and 70 years old with acute or convalescent COVID-19. CDR3 coding DNA: TGTGCCAGCAGCGTAGCAAGGGACAGGGGTAACTATGGCTACACCTTC. This gives the protein CASSVARDRGNYGYTF.